This TCR beta chain was identified during a study of blood T cell repertoires in COVID-19. Study as a whole: The United States, Italy and Spain were the sources of the acute and convalescent COVID-19 samples. The cDNA or gDNA used as material had been derived from T cells, B-cell-depleted T cells, or PBMCs.

Source study methods: From reference gene primer amplification, estimates of nucleated cell counts were derived. The assay was immunoSEQ multiplex PCR, and TCRdb's table has in-frame clones only and misses some. The V and J calls and clone size were taken over from that table, and D and trimming were inferred from the DNA. The table includes 25,000 to 35,000 clones, 65% to 90% detected once. Germline V gene data show CDR1 as DFQATT and CDR2 as SNEGSKA (reference sequence). The CDR3 loop spans 18 amino acids. The V and J ends lost 3 bases and 1 base, in that order; junction bases with no gene match: 13.

V is TRBV20-1 and J is TRBJ2-4; 9 positions agree with TRBD2. Specimen: peripheral blood. The receptor was isolated from a man aged 55 to 70 with active COVID-19. The CDR3: CSASSMVLSGSAKNIQYF. The CDR3 region has the DNA TGCAGTGCTAGTTCTATGGTGCTTAGCGGGAGTGCCAAAAACATTCAGTACTTC.